The clone carrying this T cell receptor (beta chain) ranks as medium-sized. Its antigen is still unknown. This CDR3 spans 15 amino acids. V lost 2 bases to trimming and J lost 6 bases, with 14 bases between them. From germline, CDR1 is MNHEY and CDR2 SMNVEV (reference sequence). The data belong to a study of circulating CD8 cells and anti-PD-1 response in melanoma. The overall study: About 45% of the 13 patients had prior targeted therapy or immunotherapy; seven did not. Whole-study results and caveats: Most experiments lacked replicates. Published repertoire comparisons used only baseline and M1 samples from a small cohort with few responders.

Live CD3+CD8+TCRalphabeta+ cells were sorted into four subsets by PD-1 and/or TIGIT. Each library started from approximately 15 ng of total RNA using the QIAseq Immune Repertoire TCR panel. TCRdb independently ran MiXCR on the reads; one entry per CDR3 protein. Counted here are over a thousand distinct CDR3 sequences, around 7.6% occurring once; the ten biggest clones make up 15% to 20%. This clonotype originated in a human donor with melanoma. The chain has TRBV27 and TRBJ2-1, with D possibly called TRBD1 or TRBD2 (5 bases each). The sequencing used CD8+ T cells from PBMCs, collected at baseline or after one month of anti-PD-1 therapy (not recorded which). The CDR3 sequence: CASSLIGTRSNEQFF. In DNA form, the CDR3 reads TGTGCCAGCAGTTTAATCGGGACGCGTTCCAATGAGCAGTTCTTC.